This T cell receptor (beta chain) was recovered during a study of T cell responses to AZD1222 COVID-19 vaccine. Regarding the study as a whole: Spike-specific TCR depth and breadth grew after two AZD1222 doses. In all cases, repertoires were sampled only after the peak T cell response. Seropositive at baseline were only a handful of AZD1222 recipients. Donors were mostly white British, more females; clonal diversity possibly underestimated.

Repertoires were generated with immunoSEQ multiplex PCR, while TCRdb's copy carries only in-frame clones and drops some. The sample records about 130,000 clones, roughly 92% being singletons. As regards this clone: Its antigen is unknown.

Trimming stripped 6 bases from V and 1 base from J, with 4 bases between. The CDR3 runs 12 residues. Germline V lookup: CDR1 LNHDA, CDR2 SQIVND (reference sequence). The sample in question was peripheral blood, obtained 28 days after the second AZD1222 dose. The J gene is TRBJ2-1, the V gene TRBV19; D uncertain. The TCR comes from an adult who received the AZD1222 COVID-19 vaccine. CDR3 nucleotide sequence: TGTGCCAGTAGGAGGTCCTACAATGAGCAGTTCTTC. It codes for CASRRSYNEQFF.